This TCR beta chain was recovered during a study of Graves' ophthalmopathy and Graves' hyperthyroidism. Study details: Ophthalmopathy not arising within 18 months of follow-up defined hyperthyroidism as stable. Findings and caveats of the study: With a specificity of roughly 72% and a sensitivity of just under 71%, the model predicted ophthalmopathy progression.

Worth noting for this clonotype: Its antigen is not identified. The CDR3 end shows no conserved phenylalanine or tryptophan, and so a read error is likely. No DNA is shown, since the ends of the CDR3 on it are uncertain; the CDR3 is the one TCRdb lists.

Using RNA transcripts, the TCR beta CDR3 regions were amplified. In the first round, RT-PCR was carried out with HTBI primers, and a multiplex PCR formed the second round. TCRdb itself ran the multiplex PCR reads through MiXCR, one entry per CDR3 protein. The table lists over a million distinct CDR3 sequences, 35% to 40% of them singletons. 8 amino acids form the CDR3, both terminal residues included. The germline CDR1 and CDR2 sequences are KGHDR and SFDVKD. Orbital computed tomography and thyroid ultrasound, along with TRAb, serum thyroxine and clinical symptoms, underpinned diagnosis. The receptor comes from an adult man with Graves' hyperthyroidism. The sequenced sample consisted of peripheral blood or thyroid tissue (not recorded which). The chain employs TRBV24-1 and TRBJ1-6. CDR3 region: CATSDPTV.